This T cell receptor (beta chain) was captured in a study of CXCR3-negative and CXCR3-positive naive CD8 T cells. With regard to this clonotype: Its antigen is unidentified.

Study conclusions and caveats: Naive cells that were CXCR3-positive had more hydrophobic TRB CDR3s (compared with CXCR3-negative naive cells). With respect to TRBV-TRBJ usage, naive CXCR3-negative and CXCR3-positive cells were similar; memory differed.

Carrying UMI labels, the TRB cDNA libraries were prepared through 5' RACE. TCRdb re-called the 5' RACE reads; one entry per CDR3 protein, DNA not given. The table lists 130,000 to 150,000 distinct CDR3 sequences, with around 0.28% in the top ten. Material for sequencing was naive CXCR3+ CD8+ T cells from blood. Subset described: CD45RO-CCR7+CD27+CD95- naive CD8+ T cells expressing CXCR3 (TNR3+). The TCR originated in a human donor in good health. Some clones in this sample may be carry-over from other donors' samples.

The CDR3 loop reads CASSQVGGSEGYQPQHF. V usage is TRBV4-2 and J usage is TRBJ1-5; TCRdb returns TRBD1, unconfirmable since there is no DNA. The CDR3 runs to 17 residues. Germline values: CDR1 LGHNA, CDR2 YNFKEQ.